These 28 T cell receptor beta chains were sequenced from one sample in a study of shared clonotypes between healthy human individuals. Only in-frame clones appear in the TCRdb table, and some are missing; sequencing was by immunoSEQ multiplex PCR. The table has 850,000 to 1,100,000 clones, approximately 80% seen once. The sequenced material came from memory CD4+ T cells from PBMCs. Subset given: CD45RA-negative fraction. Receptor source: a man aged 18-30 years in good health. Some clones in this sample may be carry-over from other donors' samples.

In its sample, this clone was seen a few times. The CDR3, as DNA: TGTGCCTGGAATGGTGGTCAGGGAGCTAACTATGGCTACACCTTC. Protein sequence: CAWNGGQGANYGYTF. The rearrangement links TRBV30 to TRBJ1-2, with D tentatively TRBD1 (5 bases). V was pared by 4 bases and J by 0 bases, with 15 bases between. CDR1 and CDR2 (germline): GTSNPN, SVGIG (reference sequence). This CDR3 region has 15 residues.

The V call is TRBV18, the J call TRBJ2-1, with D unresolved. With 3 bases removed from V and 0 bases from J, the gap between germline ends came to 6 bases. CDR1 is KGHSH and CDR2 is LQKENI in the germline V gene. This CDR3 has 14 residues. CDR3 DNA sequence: TGTGCCAGCTCACCCCAGAGCTCCTACAATGAGCAGTTCTTC. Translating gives CASSPQSSYNEQFF. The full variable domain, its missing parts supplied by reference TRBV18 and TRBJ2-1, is NAGVMQNPRHLVRRRGQEARLRCSPMKGHSHVYWYRQLPEEGLKFMVYLQKENIIDESGMPKERFSAEFPKEGPSILRIQQVVRGDSAAYFCASSPQSSYNEQFFGPGTRLTVL.

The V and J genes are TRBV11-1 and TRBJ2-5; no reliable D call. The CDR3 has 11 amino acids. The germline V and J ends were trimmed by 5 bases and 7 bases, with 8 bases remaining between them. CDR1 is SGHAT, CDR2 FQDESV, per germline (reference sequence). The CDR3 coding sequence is TGTGCCAGCAGCCGCGCTGCGACCCAGTACTTC. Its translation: CASSRAATQYF.

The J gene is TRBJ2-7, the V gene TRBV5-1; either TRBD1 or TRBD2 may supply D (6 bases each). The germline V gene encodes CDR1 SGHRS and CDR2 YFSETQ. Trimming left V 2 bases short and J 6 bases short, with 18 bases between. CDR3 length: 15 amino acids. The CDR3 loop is CASSFSGGLVGEQYF. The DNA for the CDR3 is TGCGCCAGCAGCTTCAGTGGGGGGCTAGTCGGCGAGCAGTACTTC.

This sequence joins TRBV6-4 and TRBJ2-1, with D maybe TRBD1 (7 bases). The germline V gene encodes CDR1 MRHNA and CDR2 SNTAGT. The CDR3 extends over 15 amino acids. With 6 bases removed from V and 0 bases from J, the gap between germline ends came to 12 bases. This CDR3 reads CASSAGQSSYNEQFF. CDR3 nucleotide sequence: TGTGCCAGCAGCGCGGGACAGAGCTCCTACAATGAGCAGTTCTTC.

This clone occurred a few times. The CDR3 here is CASSPSGGTSDTQYF. In DNA, the CDR3 is TGTGCCAGCAGTCCATCAGGGGGCACCTCCGATACGCAGTATTTT. The chain uses TRBV28 and TRBJ2-3; 8 nucleotides match TRBD1. Germline CDR1 reads MDHEN; CDR2 reads SYDVKM. The CDR3 sequence is 15 residues long. With V trimmed by 5 bases and J by 6 bases, 10 bases remained unmatched.

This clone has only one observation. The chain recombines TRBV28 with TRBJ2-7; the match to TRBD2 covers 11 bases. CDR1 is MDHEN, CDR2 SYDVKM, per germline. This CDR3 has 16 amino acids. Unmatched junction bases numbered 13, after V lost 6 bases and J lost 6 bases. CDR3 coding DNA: TGTGCCAGCAGAACTTTTCTAGCGGGAGGAGCTAGCGAGCAGTACTTC. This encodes CASRTFLAGGASEQYF.

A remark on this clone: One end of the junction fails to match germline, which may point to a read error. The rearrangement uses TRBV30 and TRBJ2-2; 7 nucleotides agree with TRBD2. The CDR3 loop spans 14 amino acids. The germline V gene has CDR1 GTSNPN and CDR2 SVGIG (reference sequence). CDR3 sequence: CAWGVAPSGGELFF. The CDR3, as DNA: TGTGCCTGGGGTGTAGCGCCTAGCGGCGGGGAGCTGTTTTTT.

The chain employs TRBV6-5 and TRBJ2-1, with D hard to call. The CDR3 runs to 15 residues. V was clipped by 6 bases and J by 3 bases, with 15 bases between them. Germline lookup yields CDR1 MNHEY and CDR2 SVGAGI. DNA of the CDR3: TGTGCCAGCAGCCAAAATGGACCGGGCTACAATGAGCAGTTCTTC. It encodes CASSQNGPGYNEQFF.

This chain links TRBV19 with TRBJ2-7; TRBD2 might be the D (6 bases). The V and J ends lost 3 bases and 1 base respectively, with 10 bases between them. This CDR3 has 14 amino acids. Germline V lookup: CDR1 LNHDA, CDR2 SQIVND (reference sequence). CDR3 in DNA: TGTGCCAGTAGTATCGGGACTCGATCCTACGAGCAGTACTTC. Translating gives CASSIGTRSYEQYF. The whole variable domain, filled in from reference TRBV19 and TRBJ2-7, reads DGGITQSPKYLFRKEGQNVTLSCEQNLNHDAMYWYRQDPGQGLRLIYYSQIVNDFQKGDIAEGYSVSREKKESFPLTVTSAQKNPTAFYLCASSIGTRSYEQYFGPGTRLTVT.

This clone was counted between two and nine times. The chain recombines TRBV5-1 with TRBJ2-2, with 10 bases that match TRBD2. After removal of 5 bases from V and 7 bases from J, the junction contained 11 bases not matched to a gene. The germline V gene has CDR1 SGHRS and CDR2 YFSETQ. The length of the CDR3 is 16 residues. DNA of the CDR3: TGCGCCAGCAGAAGTGTAGCGGGAGGATCCGGCGGGGAGCTGTTTTTT. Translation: CASRSVAGGSGGELFF.

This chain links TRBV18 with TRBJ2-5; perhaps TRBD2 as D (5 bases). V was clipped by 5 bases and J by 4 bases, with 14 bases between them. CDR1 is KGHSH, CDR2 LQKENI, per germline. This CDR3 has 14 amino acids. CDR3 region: CASSTSTDSETQYF. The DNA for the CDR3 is TGTGCCAGCTCAACCTCAACGGACTCAGAGACCCAGTACTTC.

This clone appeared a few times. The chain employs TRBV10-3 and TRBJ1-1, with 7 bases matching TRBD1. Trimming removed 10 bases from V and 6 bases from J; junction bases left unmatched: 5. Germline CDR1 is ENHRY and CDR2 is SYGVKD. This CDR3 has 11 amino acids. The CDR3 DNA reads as TGTGCCACCAGGGGGGGATCTGAAGCTTTCTTT. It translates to CATRGGSEAFF.

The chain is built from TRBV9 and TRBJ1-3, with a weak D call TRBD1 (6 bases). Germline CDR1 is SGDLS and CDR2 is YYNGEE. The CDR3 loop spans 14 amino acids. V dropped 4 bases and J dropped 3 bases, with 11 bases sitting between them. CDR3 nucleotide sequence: TGTGCCAGCAGCTTAGGGGGTTTTGGAAACACCATATATTTT. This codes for CASSLGGFGNTIYF.

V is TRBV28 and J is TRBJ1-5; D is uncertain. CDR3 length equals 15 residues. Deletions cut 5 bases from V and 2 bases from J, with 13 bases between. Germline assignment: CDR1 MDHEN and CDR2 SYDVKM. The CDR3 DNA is TGTGCCAGCAGTCAGCGAGTGGGTGGCAATCAGCCCCAGCATTTT. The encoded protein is CASSQRVGGNQPQHF.

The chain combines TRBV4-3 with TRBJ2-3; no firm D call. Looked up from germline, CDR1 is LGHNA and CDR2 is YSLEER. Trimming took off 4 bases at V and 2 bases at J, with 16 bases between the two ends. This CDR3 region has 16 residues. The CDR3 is CASSPGPSRSTDTQYF. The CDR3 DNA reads TGCGCCAGCAGCCCTGGACCAAGTCGTTCCACAGATACGCAGTATTTT.

The CDR3 region has the DNA TGTGCCAGCAGTTTCCAGGGGACACGAAACACCATATATTTT. Translating it yields CASSFQGTRNTIYF. This chain links TRBV28 with TRBJ1-3, with TRBD1 as a possible D gene (6 bases). V was shortened by 3 bases and J by 5 bases, with 11 bases between the two germline ends. This CDR3 is 14 amino acids long. Germline values: CDR1 MDHEN, CDR2 SYDVKM.

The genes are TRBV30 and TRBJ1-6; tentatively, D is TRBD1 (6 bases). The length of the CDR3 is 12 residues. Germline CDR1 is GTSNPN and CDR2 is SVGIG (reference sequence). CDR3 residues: CATGTSNSPLHF. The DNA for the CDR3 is TGTGCTACCGGGACAAGCAATTCACCCCTCCACTTT.

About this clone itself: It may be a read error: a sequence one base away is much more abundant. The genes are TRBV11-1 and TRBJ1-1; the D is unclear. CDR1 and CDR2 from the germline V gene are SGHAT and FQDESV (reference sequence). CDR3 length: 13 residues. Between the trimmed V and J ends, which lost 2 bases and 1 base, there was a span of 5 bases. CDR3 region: CASSLQQNTEAFF. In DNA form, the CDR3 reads TGTGCCAGCAGCTTACAACAGAACACTGAAGCTTTCTTT.

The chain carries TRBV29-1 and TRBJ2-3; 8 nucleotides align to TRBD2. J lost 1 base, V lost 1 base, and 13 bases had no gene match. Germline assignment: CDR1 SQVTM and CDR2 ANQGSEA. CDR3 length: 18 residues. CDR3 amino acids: CSVEGPWSGRPGTDTQYF. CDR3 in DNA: TGCAGCGTTGAAGGCCCATGGAGCGGGAGACCGGGCACAGATACGCAGTATTTT.

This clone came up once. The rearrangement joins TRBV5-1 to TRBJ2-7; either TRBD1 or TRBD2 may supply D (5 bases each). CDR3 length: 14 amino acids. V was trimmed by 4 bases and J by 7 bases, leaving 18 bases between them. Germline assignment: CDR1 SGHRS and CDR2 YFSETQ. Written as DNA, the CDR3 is TGCGCCAGCAGCCAAGGGACCGGATTAGAAGAGCAGTACTTC. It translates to CASSQGTGLEEQYF. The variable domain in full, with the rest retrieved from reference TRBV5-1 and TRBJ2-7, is KAGVTQTPRYLIKTRGQQVTLSCSPISGHRSVSWYQQTPGQGLQFLFEYFSETQRNKGNFPGRFSGRQFSNSRSEMNVSTLELGDSALYLCASSQGTGLEEQYFGPGTRLTVT.

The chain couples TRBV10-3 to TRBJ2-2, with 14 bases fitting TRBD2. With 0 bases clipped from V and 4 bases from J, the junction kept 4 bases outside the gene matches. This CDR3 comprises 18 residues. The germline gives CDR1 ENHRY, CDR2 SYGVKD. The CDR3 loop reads CAISESTSGRELTGELFF. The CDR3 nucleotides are TGTGCCATCAGTGAGTCGACTAGCGGGAGGGAACTCACCGGGGAGCTGTTTTTT.

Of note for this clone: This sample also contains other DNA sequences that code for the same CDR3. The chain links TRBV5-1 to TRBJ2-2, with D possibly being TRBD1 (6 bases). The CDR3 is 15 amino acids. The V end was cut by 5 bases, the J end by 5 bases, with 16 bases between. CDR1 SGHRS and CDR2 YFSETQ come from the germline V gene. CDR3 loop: CASSLQGTPTGELFF. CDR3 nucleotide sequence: TGCGCCAGCAGTTTGCAGGGGACCCCTACCGGGGAGCTGTTTTTT.

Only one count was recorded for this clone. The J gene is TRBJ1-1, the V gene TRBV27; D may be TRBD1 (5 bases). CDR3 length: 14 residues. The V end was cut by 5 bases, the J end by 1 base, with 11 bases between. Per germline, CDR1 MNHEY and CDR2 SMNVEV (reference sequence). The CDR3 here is CASSARRGNTEAFF. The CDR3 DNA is TGTGCCAGCAGTGCCCGAAGGGGGAACACTGAAGCTTTCTTT.

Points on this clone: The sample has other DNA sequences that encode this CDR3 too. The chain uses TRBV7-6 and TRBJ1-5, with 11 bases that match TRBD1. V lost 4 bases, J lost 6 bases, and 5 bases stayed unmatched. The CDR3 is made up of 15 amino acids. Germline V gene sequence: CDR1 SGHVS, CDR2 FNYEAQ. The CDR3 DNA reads TGTGCCAGCAGCTCCGGGACAGGGGGTGGTCAGCCCCAGCATTTT. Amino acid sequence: CASSSGTGGGQPQHF.

The CDR3 DNA reads as TGTGCCAGCAGCTGGGAGGGGGACTATGGCTACACCTTC. The encoded protein is CASSWEGDYGYTF. The chain uses TRBV28 and TRBJ1-2, with a tentative D call TRBD1 (6 bases). This CDR3 comprises 13 residues. Trimming shortened V by 6 bases and J by 3 bases, and 11 bases separated the two germline ends. Germline loops: CDR1 MDHEN, CDR2 SYDVKM.

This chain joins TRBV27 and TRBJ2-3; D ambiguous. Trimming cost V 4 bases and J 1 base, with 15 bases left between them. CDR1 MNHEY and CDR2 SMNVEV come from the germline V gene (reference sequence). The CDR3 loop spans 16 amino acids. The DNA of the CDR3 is TGTGCCAGCAGTTCACAGTCCCGGTTAGGCACAGATACGCAGTATTTT. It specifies CASSSQSRLGTDTQYF.

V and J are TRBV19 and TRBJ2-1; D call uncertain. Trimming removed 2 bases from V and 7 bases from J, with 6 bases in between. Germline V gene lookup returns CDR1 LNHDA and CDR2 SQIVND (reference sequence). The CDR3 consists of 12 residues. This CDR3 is CASSIIDNEQFF. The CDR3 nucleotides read TGTGCCAGTAGTATAATTGATAATGAGCAGTTCTTC.